This record looks at one T cell receptor (beta chain) sequence and its context. Assay: immunoSEQ multiplex PCR; the TCRdb copy retains only in-frame clones and omits some. The sample yields roughly 76,000 clones, around nine tenths seen once. Germline V gene data show CDR1 as SGHAT and CDR2 as FQNNGV. The V end was cut by 5 bases, the J end by 8 bases, with 18 bases between. The CDR3 totals 14 residues. This record belongs to a study of T cell changes during pregnancy in multiple sclerosis. The J gene is TRBJ1-1, the V gene TRBV11-2; possibly TRBD1 for D (5 bases). The sequencing used CD4+ T cells from peripheral blood mononuclear cells, collected in the second trimester of pregnancy. The TCR originated in a female donor with multiple sclerosis, enrolled in a pregnancy study. The CDR3 loop reads CASSPLQGRAEAFF. CDR3 nucleotide sequence: TGTGCCAGCAGCCCCCTCCAGGGTAGGGCAGAAGCTTTCTTT.